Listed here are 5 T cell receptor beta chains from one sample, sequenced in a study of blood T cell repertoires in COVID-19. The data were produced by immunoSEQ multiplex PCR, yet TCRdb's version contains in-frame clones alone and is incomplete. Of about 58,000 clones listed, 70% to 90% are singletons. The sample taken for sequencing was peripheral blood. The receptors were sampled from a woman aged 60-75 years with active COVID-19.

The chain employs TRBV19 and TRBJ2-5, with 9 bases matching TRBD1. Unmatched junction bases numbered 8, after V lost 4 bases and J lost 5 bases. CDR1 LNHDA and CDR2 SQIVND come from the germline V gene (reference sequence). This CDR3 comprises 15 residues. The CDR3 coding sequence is TGTGCCAGTAGTACCCACAGGGGGCGATTCGAGACCCAGTACTTC. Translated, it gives CASSTHRGRFETQYF.

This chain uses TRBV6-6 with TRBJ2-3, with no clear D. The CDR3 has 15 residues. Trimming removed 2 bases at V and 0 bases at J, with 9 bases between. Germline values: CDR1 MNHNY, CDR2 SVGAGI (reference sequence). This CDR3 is CASSYGSTSTDTQYF. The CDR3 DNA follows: TGTGCCAGCAGTTACGGATCGACTAGCACAGATACGCAGTATTTT.

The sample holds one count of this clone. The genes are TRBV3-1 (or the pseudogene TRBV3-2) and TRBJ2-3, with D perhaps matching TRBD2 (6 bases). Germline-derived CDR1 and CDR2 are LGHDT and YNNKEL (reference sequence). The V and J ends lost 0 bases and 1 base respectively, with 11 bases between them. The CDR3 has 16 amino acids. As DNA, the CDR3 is TGTGCCAGCAGCCAAGATAGCGGACTCGGCACAGATACGCAGTATTTT. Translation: CASSQDSGLGTDTQYF.

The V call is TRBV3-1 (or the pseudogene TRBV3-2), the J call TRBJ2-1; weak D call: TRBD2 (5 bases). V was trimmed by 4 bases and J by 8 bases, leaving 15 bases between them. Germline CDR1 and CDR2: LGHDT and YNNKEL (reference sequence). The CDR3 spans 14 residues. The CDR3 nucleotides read TGTGCCAGCAGCCCCTTACCGGAGGTCGATGAGCAGTTCTTC. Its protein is CASSPLPEVDEQFF.

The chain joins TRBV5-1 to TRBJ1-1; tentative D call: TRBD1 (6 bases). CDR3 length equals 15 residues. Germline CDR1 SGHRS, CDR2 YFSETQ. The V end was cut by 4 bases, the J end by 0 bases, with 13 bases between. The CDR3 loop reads CASSRNRELNTEAFF. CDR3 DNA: TGCGCCAGCAGCAGAAACAGGGAGTTGAACACTGAAGCTTTCTTT.